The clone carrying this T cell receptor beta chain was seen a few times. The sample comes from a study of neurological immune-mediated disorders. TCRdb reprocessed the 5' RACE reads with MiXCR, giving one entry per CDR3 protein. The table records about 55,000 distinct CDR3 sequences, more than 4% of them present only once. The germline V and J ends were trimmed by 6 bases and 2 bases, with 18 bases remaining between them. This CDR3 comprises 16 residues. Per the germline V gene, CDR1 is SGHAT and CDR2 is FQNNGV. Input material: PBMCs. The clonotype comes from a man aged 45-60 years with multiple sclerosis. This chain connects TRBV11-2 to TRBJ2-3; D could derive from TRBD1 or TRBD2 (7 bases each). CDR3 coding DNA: TGTGCCAGCAGGCGGCGGCCAGGGGGGGCCACAGATACGCAGTATTTT. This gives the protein CASRRRPGGATDTQYF.